This entry concerns a single T cell receptor (beta chain). The CDR3 spans 15 residues. Trimming removed 7 bases from V and 3 bases from J, with 18 bases in between. Germline lookup yields CDR1 SGHRS and CDR2 YFSETQ. This sample was taken from a study of T cells after yellow fever vaccination. Study overall: Where fractions had low cell numbers, libraries were prepared from them with the SMART-Seq v4 Ultra Low Input RNA kit.

Synthesis of TCR cDNA relied on 5'RACE template switching, which attached a universal primer site and UMIs. TCRdb recomputed calls from the 5' RACE reads with MiXCR, one row per CDR3 protein. The repertoire consists of some 500,000 distinct CDR3 sequences, with about 13% occurring once and the leading ten covering around 15%. This sequence joins TRBV5-1 and TRBJ2-3; possible D gene TRBD1, 6 bases. This sequence was found in a man in his thirties or forties who received the YFV17D yellow fever vaccine. This sample comprised PBMCs, obtained on the day of the yellow fever booster vaccination. The CDR3 DNA is TGCGCCAGCGGGGCAGGGGTCGGAGTAACAGATACGCAGTATTTT. Amino acids: CASGAGVGVTDTQYF.